What follows describes a single T cell receptor beta chain. It has no known antigen specificity. The record has no base qualities; no much larger clone is one base away. TCRbeta CDR3 regions were amplified from genomic DNA using the immunoSEQ Assay, a bias-controlled multiplex PCR. Regarding the original processing steps: Within the assay, amplification of reference gene primers was used to estimate how many nucleated cells each sample contained. To quantify the absolute abundance of each unique TCRbeta CDR3 rearrangement, sequence reads were collapsed and filtered. Productive Simpson clonality was computed per sample as the square root of Simpson's diversity index over productive rearrangements. As stored in TCRdb, this immuneACCESS dataset retains in-frame rearrangements with V and J assigned. A fraction of the clones does not appear; measured against another copy, unresolved V genes explain less than half of the discrepancy, and the remainder lacks a known reason. The DNA gave D and trimming, while V, J and clone size come from that table. The sample table contains roughly 250,000 clones; only one count was recorded for about 87% of them. In total, the top ten clones hold 3.7% of the sample.

This sample stems from a study of blood T cell repertoires in COVID-19 (dated by TCRdb to the early 2020s). Regarding the research as a whole: The collaborator samples originated in the United States, Italy and Spain and spanned the acute and convalescent phases of COVID-19. Deeply sampled blood TCRbeta repertoires from subjects exposed to, actively infected with, or recovered from COVID-19 were included in the dataset. The repertoires were released in a freely available public database meant as a resource for research on the immune response to SARS-CoV-2. The material from the prospective study consisted of cDNA or gDNA derived from T cells, B-cell-depleted T cells, or PBMCs. Where available, HLA class I and class II types were obtained from metadata supplied by the sample provider rather than from assay-based typing. Sample metadata almost always included a de-identified subject ID, COVID-19 status, age in years and sex. The samples were drawn from two sources: the first 160 participants of the ongoing ImmuneRACE study, and over 1,000 subjects contributed by 6 global collaborators. What the authors observed across the whole study: The quantity of clinical and demographic metadata differed by source and by participant and was supplied without curation.

The CDR3 measures 14 amino acids from cysteine to phenylalanine. Just CDR3 DNA is preserved here, 42 bases in frame from base 1. V is shortened by 0 bases, J by 5 bases, and the region joining them spans 10 bases. CDR1 KGHSY and CDR2 FQNENV are derived from the germline V gene. The collaborating institutions used their own protocols to collect whole blood in K2EDTA tubes. Collaborator samples were shipped for TCRbeta analysis as frozen whole blood, isolated PBMCs, or DNA extracted from either sample type. Recombination joined TRBV16 with TRBJ1-1; TRBD1 is perhaps the D gene, given 5 matching bases. The receptor's source is a middle-aged woman with acute or convalescent COVID-19. Sample: peripheral blood. The CDR3 corresponds to CASSQSPGRTEAFF. The nucleotide sequence is TGTGCCAGCAGCCAATCGCCAGGGAGGACTGAAGCTTTCTTT.